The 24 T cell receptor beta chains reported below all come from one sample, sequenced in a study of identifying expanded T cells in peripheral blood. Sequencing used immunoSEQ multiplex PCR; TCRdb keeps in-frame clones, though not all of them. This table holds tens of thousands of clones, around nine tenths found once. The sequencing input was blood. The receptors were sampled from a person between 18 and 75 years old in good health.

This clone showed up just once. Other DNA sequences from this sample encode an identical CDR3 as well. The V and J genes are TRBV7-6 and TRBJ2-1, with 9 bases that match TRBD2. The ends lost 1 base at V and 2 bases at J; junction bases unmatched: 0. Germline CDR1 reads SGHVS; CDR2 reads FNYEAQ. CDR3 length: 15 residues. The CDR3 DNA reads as TGTGCCAGCAGCTTAGGCGGGGGGGCCTACAATGAGCAGTTCTTC. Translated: CASSLGGGAYNEQFF. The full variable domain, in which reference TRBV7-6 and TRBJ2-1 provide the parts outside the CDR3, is GAGVSQSPRYKVTKRGQDVALRCDPISGHVSLYWYRQALGQGPEFLTYFNYEAQQDKSGLPNDRFSAERPEGSISTLTIQRTEQRDSAMYRCASSLGGGAYNEQFFGPGTRLTVL.

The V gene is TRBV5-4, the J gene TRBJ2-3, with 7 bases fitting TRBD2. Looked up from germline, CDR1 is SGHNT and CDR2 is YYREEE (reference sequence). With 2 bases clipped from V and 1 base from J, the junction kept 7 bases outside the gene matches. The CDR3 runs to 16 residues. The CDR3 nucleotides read TGTGCCAGCAGCTTCTGGACTAGAGCTGGCACAGATACGCAGTATTTT. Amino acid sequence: CASSFWTRAGTDTQYF.

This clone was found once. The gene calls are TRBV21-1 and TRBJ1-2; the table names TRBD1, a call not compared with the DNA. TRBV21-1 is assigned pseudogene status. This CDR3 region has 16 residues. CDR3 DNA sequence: TGTGCCAGCAGCAAAGGTGGAGCAGGGGGCATCTATGGCTACACCTTC. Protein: CASSKGGAGGIYGYTF.

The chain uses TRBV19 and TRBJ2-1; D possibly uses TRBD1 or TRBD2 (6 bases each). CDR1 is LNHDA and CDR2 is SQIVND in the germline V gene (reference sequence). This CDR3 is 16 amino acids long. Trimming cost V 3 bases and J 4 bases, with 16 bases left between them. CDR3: CASSISRGGGYNEQFF. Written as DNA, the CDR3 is TGTGCCAGTAGTATTAGTCGAGGAGGGGGATACAATGAGCAGTTCTTC.

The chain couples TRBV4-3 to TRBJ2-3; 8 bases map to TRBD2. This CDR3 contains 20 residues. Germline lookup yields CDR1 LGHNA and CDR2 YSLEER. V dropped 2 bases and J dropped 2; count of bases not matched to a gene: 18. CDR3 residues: CASSQSGGRGRTKSTDTQYF. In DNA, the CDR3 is TGCGCCAGCAGCCAATCGGGGGGGCGGGGGAGAACAAAATCCACAGATACGCAGTATTTT.

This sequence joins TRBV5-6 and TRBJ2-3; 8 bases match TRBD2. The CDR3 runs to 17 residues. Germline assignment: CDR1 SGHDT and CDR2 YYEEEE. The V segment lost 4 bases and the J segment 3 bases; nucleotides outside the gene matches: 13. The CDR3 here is CASSPEASGWLTDTQYF. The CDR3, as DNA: TGTGCCAGCAGCCCGGAGGCTAGCGGGTGGTTAACAGATACGCAGTATTTT.

The CDR3 DNA reads TGTGCCTTCGGAGCGGGTTCCGGCTACGAGCAGTACTTC. As protein: CAFGAGSGYEQYF. This rearrangement joins TRBV10-3 to TRBJ2-7, with a possible D match to TRBD2 (6 bases). Trimming cost V 11 bases and J 3 bases, with 17 bases left between them. This CDR3 contains 13 residues. Germline V gene sequence: CDR1 ENHRY, CDR2 SYGVKD.

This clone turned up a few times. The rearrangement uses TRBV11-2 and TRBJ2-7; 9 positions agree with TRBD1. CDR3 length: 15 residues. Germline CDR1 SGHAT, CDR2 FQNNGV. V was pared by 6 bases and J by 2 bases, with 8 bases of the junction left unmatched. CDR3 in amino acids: CASRLTGGSTYEQYF. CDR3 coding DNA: TGTGCCAGCAGACTCACAGGGGGCTCAACCTACGAGCAGTACTTC.

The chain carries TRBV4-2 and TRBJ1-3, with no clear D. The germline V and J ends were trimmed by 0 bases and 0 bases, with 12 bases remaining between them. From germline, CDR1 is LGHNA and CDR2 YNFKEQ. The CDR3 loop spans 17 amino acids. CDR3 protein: CASSQDQTGISGNTIYF. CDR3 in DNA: TGTGCCAGCAGCCAAGATCAAACCGGGATCTCTGGAAACACCATATATTTT.

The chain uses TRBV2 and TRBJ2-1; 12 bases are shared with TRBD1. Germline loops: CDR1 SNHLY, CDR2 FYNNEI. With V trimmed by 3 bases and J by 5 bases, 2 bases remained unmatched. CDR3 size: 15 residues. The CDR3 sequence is CASSDRDRGHNEQFF. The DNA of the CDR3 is TGTGCCAGCAGTGACCGGGACAGGGGGCACAATGAGCAGTTCTTC.

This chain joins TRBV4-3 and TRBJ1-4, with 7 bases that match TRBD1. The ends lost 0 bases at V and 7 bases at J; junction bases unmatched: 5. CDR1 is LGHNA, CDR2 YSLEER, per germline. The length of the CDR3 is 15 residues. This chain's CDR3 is CASSQEAGGSEKLFF. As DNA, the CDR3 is TGCGCCAGCAGCCAAGAAGCAGGGGGGAGTGAAAAACTGTTTTTT.

Here the CDR3 reads CASTAGVPTEAFF. In DNA form, the CDR3 reads TGTGCCAGCACCGCGGGGGTCCCCACTGAAGCTTTCTTT. The chain couples TRBV25-1 to TRBJ1-1, with D perhaps matching TRBD1 (5 bases). Trimming took 7 bases from V and 4 from J, leaving 13 bases between them. Germline lookup yields CDR1 MGHDK and CDR2 SYGVNS. The CDR3 length is 13 residues.

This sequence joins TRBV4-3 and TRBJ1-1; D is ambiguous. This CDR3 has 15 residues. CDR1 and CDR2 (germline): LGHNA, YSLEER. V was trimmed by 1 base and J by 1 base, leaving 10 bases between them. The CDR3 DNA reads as TGCGCCAGCAGCCAAGGGGTCAGACCGAACACTGAAGCTTTCTTT. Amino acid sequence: CASSQGVRPNTEAFF.

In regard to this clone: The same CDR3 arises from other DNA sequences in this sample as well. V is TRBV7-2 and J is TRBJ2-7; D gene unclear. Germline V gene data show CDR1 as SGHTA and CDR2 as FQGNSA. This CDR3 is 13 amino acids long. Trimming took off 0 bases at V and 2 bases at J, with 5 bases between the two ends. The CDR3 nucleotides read TGTGCCAGCAGCTTAGCAGCCACCTACGAGCAGTACTTC. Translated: CASSLAATYEQYF.

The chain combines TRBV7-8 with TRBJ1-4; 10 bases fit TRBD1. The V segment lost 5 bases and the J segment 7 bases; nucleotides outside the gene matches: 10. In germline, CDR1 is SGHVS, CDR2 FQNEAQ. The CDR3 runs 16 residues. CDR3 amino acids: CASSPSWTGGSEKLFF. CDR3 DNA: TGTGCCAGCAGCCCCTCGTGGACAGGGGGGAGTGAAAAACTGTTTTTT.

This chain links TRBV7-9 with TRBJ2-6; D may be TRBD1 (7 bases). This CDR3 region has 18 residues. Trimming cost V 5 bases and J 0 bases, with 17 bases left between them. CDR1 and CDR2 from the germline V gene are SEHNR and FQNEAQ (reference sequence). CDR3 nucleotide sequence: TGTGCCAGCAGCCCCTCGGCGGGACAGAGCTCTGGGGCCAACGTCCTGACTTTC. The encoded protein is CASSPSAGQSSGANVLTF.

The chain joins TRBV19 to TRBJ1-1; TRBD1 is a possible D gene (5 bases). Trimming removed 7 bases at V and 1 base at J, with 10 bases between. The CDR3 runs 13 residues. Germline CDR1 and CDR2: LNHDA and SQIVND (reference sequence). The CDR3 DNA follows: TGTGCCAGTACCCGTAGGGGGAACACTGAAGCTTTCTTT. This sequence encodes CASTRRGNTEAFF.

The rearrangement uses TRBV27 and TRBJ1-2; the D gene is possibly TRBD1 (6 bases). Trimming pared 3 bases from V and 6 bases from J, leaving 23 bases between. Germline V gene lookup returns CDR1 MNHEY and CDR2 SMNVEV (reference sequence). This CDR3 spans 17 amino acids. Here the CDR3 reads CASSFLPGDAGGHGYTF. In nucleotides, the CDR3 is TGTGCCAGCAGTTTCTTACCAGGGGACGCCGGAGGTCATGGCTACACCTTC.

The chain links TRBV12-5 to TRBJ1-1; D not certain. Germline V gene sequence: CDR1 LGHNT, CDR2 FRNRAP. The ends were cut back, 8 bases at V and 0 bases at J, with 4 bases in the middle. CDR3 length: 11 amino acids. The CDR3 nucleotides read TGTGCTAGTCGTGTGAACACTGAAGCTTTCTTT. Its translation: CASRVNTEAFF. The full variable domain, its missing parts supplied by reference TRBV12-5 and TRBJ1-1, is DARVTQTPRHKVTEMGQEVTMRCQPILGHNTVFWYRQTMMQGLELLAYFRNRAPLDDSGMPKDRFSAEMPDATLATLKIQPSEPRDSAVYFCASRVNTEAFFGQGTRLTVV.

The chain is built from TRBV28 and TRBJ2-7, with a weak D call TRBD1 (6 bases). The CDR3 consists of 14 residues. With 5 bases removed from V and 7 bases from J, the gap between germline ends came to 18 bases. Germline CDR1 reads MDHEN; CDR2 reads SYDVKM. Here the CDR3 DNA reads TGTGCCAGCAGTACAGGGTTTACCTCGAGAGAGCAGTACTTC. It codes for CASSTGFTSREQYF.

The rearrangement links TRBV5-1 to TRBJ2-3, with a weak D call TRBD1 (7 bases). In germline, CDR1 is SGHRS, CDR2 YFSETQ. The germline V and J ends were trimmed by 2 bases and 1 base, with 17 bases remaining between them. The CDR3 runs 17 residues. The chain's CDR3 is CASSLGGGATRTDTQYF. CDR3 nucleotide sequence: TGCGCCAGCAGCTTAGGAGGGGGCGCTACCCGCACAGATACGCAGTATTTT.

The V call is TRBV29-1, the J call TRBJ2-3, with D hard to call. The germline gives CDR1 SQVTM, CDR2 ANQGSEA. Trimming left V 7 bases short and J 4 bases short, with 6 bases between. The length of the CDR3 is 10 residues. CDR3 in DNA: TGCAGCGCGAGTCCAGATACGCAGTATTTT. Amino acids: CSASPDTQYF.

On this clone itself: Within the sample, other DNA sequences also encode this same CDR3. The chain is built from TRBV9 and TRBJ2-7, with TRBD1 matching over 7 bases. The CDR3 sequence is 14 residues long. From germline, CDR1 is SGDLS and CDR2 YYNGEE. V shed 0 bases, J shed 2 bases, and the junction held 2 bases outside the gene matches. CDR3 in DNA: TGTGCCAGCAGCGTAGGGCAGGGGGCCTACGAGCAGTACTTC. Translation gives CASSVGQGAYEQYF.

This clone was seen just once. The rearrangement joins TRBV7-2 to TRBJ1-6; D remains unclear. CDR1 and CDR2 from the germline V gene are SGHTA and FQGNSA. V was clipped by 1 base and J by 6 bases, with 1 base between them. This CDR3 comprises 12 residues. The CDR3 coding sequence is TGTGCCAGCAGCTTAGGTAATTCACCCCTCCACTTT. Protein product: CASSLGNSPLHF.